This T cell receptor beta chain was recorded in a study of low-dose radiotherapy and immunotherapy resistance in tumors. About the study: Cohort 2 was treated with 1 Gy per fraction every two weeks, amounting to 13 Gy across 26 weeks. Intravenous cyclophosphamide 200 mg/m2 was given every two weeks, one day before radiation and immunotherapy.

Primers targeting TRAV and TRBV primed first-strand cDNA, covering alpha and beta chains. Over around 19 PCR cycles, TCRs were amplified from a constant-region primer and V-primer adapter. Each CDR3 protein is one row after TCRdb ran MiXCR on the reads. The sample records tens of thousands of distinct CDR3 sequences, roughly a sixth being singletons. Trimming removed 5 bases from V and 6 bases from J; junction bases left unmatched: 13. CDR3 length equals 15 residues. Per germline, CDR1 DFQATT and CDR2 SNEGSKA (reference sequence). This clonotype showed up many times. The time point was: before trial treatment. Donors were dosed with nivolumab and ipilimumab; they also received aspirin, low-dose cyclophosphamide and low-dose radiotherapy.

J is TRBJ2-7 and V is TRBV20-1, with 10 bases lining up with TRBD1. The receptor was derived from a male donor with prostate cancer. The source material was PBMCs, sampled before treatment. The CDR3 DNA reads TGCAGTGCTTCTACCCCCGACAGGGGGCTGGCCGAGCAGTACTTC. This codes for CSASTPDRGLAEQYF.